This TCR beta chain derives from a study of blood T cell repertoires in COVID-19. Study background: Specimens from acute and convalescent COVID-19 originated in the United States, Italy and Spain. PBMCs, B-cell-depleted T cells, or T cells provided the cDNA or gDNA that made up the material.

This clone was recorded only once. J gave up 5 bases and V 5 bases, and 8 bases lay outside the gene matches. Germline V gives CDR1 SGHAT, CDR2 FQNNGV. The CDR3 has 16 amino acids. Per the study methods: Researchers report that nucleated cell counts were estimated from reference gene primer amplification. Sequencing used immunoSEQ multiplex PCR; TCRdb keeps in-frame clones, though not all of them. Clone size and the V and J calls come from that table; the DNA yielded D and trimming. Found here are just over 50,000 clones, around 86% of them singletons; the top ten hold around 15%. The chain recombines TRBV11-2 with TRBJ2-1, with 11 bases lining up with TRBD2. Sequenced material: peripheral blood. This TCR came from a man between 65 and 85 years old with acute or convalescent COVID-19. CDR3 DNA: TGTGCCAGCAGCCCACCGGGACTAGCGGATAACAATGAGCAGTTCTTC. Protein sequence: CASSPPGLADNNEQFF. Looking up the rest from reference TRBV11-2 and TRBJ2-1 gives the full variable domain: EAGVAQSPRYKIIEKRQSVAFWCNPISGHATLYWYQQILGQGPKLLIQFQNNGVVDDSQLPKDRFSAERLKGVDSTLKIQPAKLEDSAVYLCASSPPGLADNNEQFFGPGTRLTVL.